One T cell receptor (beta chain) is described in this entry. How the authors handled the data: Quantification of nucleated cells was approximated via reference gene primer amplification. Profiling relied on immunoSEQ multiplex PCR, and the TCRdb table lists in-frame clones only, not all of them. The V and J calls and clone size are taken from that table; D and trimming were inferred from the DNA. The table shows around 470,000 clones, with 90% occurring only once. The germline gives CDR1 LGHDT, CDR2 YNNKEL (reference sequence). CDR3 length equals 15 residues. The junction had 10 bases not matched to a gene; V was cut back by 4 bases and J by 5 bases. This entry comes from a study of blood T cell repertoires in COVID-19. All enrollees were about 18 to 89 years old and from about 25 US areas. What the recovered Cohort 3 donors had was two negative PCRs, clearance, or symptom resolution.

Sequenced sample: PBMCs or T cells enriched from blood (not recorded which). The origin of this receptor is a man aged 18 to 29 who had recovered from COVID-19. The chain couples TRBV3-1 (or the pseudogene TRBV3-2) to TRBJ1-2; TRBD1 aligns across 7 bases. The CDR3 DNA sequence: TGTGCCAGCAGCCTACAGGGGCTGGAAGGTTATGGCTACACCTTC. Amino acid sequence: CASSLQGLEGYGYTF.